A selection of T cell receptor beta chains follows, all from one sample in a study of sequential checkpoint blockade in melanoma. Assay: immunoSEQ multiplex PCR; the TCRdb copy retains only in-frame clones and omits some. The sample has 20,000 to 25,000 clones, roughly 27% seen once. The sample was tumor tissue (inferred from file names), taken from a patient given nivolumab and ipilimumab in sequence. Receptors were obtained from a human donor with melanoma. Each CDR3 is given without its conserved first and last residue.

v_gene	j_gene	CDR3aa
TRBV28	TRBJ2-7	ASSPWGSGDYEQY
TRBV5-1	TRBJ2-3	ASSLLGVSTDTQY
TRBV28	TRBJ1-3	ASSLYASGNTIY
TRBV6-7	TRBJ1-2	ASRAGTGPDIGYT
TRBV19	TRBJ2-5	ASSMSGLNVETQY
TRBV9	TRBJ1-1	ASSVVTGGGEAF
TRBV30	TRBJ2-7	AWSGIGTDPYEQY
TRBV28	TRBJ2-4	ASSPRQGPPVAKNIQY
TRBV28	TRBJ1-3	ASSLRGASGNTIY
TRBV11-3	TRBJ1-3	ASSLGAYSSGNTIY
TRBV6-8	TRBJ1-4	ATRGGGEKLF
TRBV27	TRBJ1-4	ASSLTQGGEKLF
TRBV11-3	TRBJ2-7	ASSSRDRGVYEQY
TRBV11-3	TRBJ2-3	ASSFGGRFTDTQY
TRBV2	TRBJ2-7	ASILSGGLSYEQY
TRBV6-8	TRBJ2-1	ASSYPRDSPWEEQF
TRBV19	TRBJ2-5	ASSVQGWAETQY
TRBV29-1	TRBJ2-7	SVEGTSYEQY
TRBV6-8	TRBJ2-1	ASSYQVYNEQF
TRBV1	TRBJ2-7	ASSQDKSSYEQY
TRBV28	TRBJ2-1	ASSFTSGSSDEQF
TRBV19	TRBJ1-3	ASSIFRFGVSGNTIY
TRBV11-3	TRBJ2-7	ASSLPGLAGHEQY
TRBV4-1	TRBJ2-3	ASSQVVVAGGDTQY
TRBV12-5	TRBJ1-5	ASNSWDQPQH
TRBV18	TRBJ2-4	ASSPDEGRDVAIQY
TRBV19	TRBJ1-5	ASSMGVAGGQPQH
TRBV11-3	TRBJ2-7	ASSLGQGGYYEQY
TRBV6-8	TRBJ2-1	AITETGSYNEQF
TRBV29-1	TRBJ2-5	SVEGSSGQQETQY
TRBV28	TRBJ2-7	ASSPPGPLSSYEQY
TRBV6-8	TRBJ2-5	ASSAGDRITETQY
TRBV11-3	TRBJ1-6	ASSLTGNNSPLH